This TCR beta chain was captured in a study of T cell changes during pregnancy in multiple sclerosis. Generated by immunoSEQ multiplex PCR, the TCRdb table keeps only in-frame clones and is missing some. The table includes tens of thousands of clones, roughly 90% detected once. The CDR3 is 14 amino acids. V lost 7 bases to trimming and J lost 10 bases; unmatched junction nucleotides: 8. Germline V gene sequence: CDR1 SQVTM, CDR2 ANQGSEA. The sample consisted of CD4+ T cells from peripheral blood mononuclear cells, taken in the second trimester of pregnancy. The chain joins TRBV29-1 to TRBJ2-1, with 15 bases lining up with TRBD2. This receptor was identified in a female donor with multiple sclerosis, enrolled in a pregnancy study. As DNA, the CDR3 is TGCAGCGCCGGACTAGCGGGAGGGCGAGAGGAGCAGTTCTTC. It translates to CSAGLAGGREEQFF.